This T cell receptor beta chain was documented in a study of T cells in tuberculosis. The CDR3 consists of 15 residues. Per germline, CDR1 SEHNR and CDR2 FQNEAQ (reference sequence). Trimming left V 2 bases short and J 8 bases short, with 13 bases between. The protocol was immunoSEQ multiplex PCR, while the TCRdb copy is restricted to in-frame clones and leaves out a portion. Among around 38,000 clones listed, roughly 96% were seen once. The TCR was taken from a donor between 10 and 35 years old with latent tuberculosis or without tuberculosis infection. The chain has TRBV7-9 and TRBJ1-6, with a tentative D call TRBD1 (6 bases). Sequencing was done on a sample of PBMCs. CDR3 DNA sequence: TGTGCCAGCAGCTTAAACAGGGCTCGGGATTCACCCCTCCACTTT. Translated, it gives CASSLNRARDSPLHF.